Listed here are 26 T cell receptor beta chains from one sample, sequenced in a study of control samples from healthy donors and cancer patients. Profiling relied on immunoSEQ multiplex PCR, and the TCRdb table lists in-frame clones only, not all of them. The sample yields about 220,000 clones, 85% to 95% seen once. The material sequenced was blood. The receptor set was obtained from a man aged 45-65 years in good health.

The rearrangement joins TRBV2 to TRBJ2-3; maybe TRBD2 (5 bases). The CDR3 sequence is 15 residues long. Germline CDR1 and CDR2: SNHLY and FYNNEI. The V end was cut by 3 bases, the J end by 0 bases, with 10 bases between. This chain's CDR3 is CASSDIKRSTDTQYF. CDR3 bases: TGTGCCAGCAGTGATATTAAGCGGAGCACAGATACGCAGTATTTT.

This rearrangement joins TRBV7-4 to TRBJ1-5; D may be TRBD1 (5 bases). Germline V gene lookup returns CDR1 SGHVT and CDR2 SQSDAQ. Trimming cost V 0 bases and J 7 bases, with 10 bases left between them. The length of the CDR3 is 14 residues. CDR3 in amino acids: CASSLAWGGQPQHF. The CDR3 coding sequence is TGTGCCAGCAGCTTAGCTTGGGGGGGACAGCCCCAGCATTTT.

The rearrangement links TRBV25-1 to TRBJ2-1; possible D gene TRBD1, 5 bases. The germline V and J ends were trimmed by 9 bases and 3 bases, with 15 bases remaining between them. CDR3 size: 14 residues. CDR1 MGHDK and CDR2 SYGVNS come from the germline V gene. The CDR3 reads CASSTATVYNEQFF. The CDR3 DNA reads TGTGCCAGTTCGACAGCGACCGTCTACAATGAGCAGTTCTTC. Supplemented by reference TRBV25-1 and TRBJ2-1, the full variable domain reads EADIYQTPRYLVIGTGKKITLECSQTMGHDKMYWYQQDPGMELHLIHYSYGVNSTEKGDLSSESTVSRIRTEHFPLTLESARPSHTSQYLCASSTATVYNEQFFGPGTRLTVL.

Note on this clone: This CDR3 is also generated by other DNA sequences in the sample. The chain recombines TRBV18 with TRBJ1-1; D is unclear. The CDR3 length is 13 residues. The V gene's germline CDR1 is KGHSH and CDR2 LQKENI. V shed 2 bases and J shed 0 bases, with 4 bases lying between them. CDR3 sequence (DNA): TGTGCCAGCTCACCAGGGCTGAACACTGAAGCTTTCTTT. This codes for CASSPGLNTEAFF.

The chain couples TRBV6-1 to TRBJ2-3; the match to TRBD2 covers 11 bases. The CDR3 has 14 residues. V lost 4 bases, J lost 3 bases, and 0 bases stayed unmatched. CDR1 is MNHNS and CDR2 is SASEGT in the germline V gene. CDR3 sequence: CASSVAGGTDTQYF. CDR3 nucleotides: TGTGCCAGCAGTGTAGCGGGGGGGACAGATACGCAGTATTTT.

The DNA of the CDR3 is TGTGCCAGCAGCTTAGGTCGTGGGTCCGGGGAGCTGTTTTTT. Its protein product is CASSLGRGSGELFF. The genes are TRBV13 and TRBJ2-2; D is unresolved. CDR1 and CDR2 from the germline V gene are PRHDT and FYEKMQ (reference sequence). CDR3 length: 14 amino acids. Trimming stripped 0 bases from V and 6 bases from J, with 8 bases between.

The rearrangement joins TRBV29-1 to TRBJ2-4; D gene unclear. This CDR3 contains 11 residues. CDR1 and CDR2 (germline): SQVTM, ANQGSEA. Trimming cost V 5 bases and J 5 bases, with 7 bases left between them. CDR3 in DNA: TGCAGCGTTCGCCCGGAAAACATTCAGTACTTC. Encoded protein: CSVRPENIQYF. Together with reference TRBV29-1 and TRBJ2-4, the CDR3 gives the full variable domain: SAVISQKPSRDICQRGTSLTIQCQVDSQVTMMFWYRQQPGQSLTLIATANQGSEATYESGFVIDKFPISRPNLTFSTLTVSNMSPEDSSIYLCSVRPENIQYFGAGTRLSVL.

The genes are TRBV11-2 and TRBJ2-1, with 9 nucleotides matching TRBD1. The CDR3 contains 12 residues. The germline V gene encodes CDR1 SGHAT and CDR2 FQNNGV. The V segment lost 5 bases and the J segment 12 bases; nucleotides outside the gene matches: 5. CDR3 sequence (DNA): TGTGCCAGCAGCCACCCGGGACAGGGGCAGTTCTTC. Protein product: CASSHPGQGQFF.

The genes are TRBV6-5 and TRBJ2-2; TRBD1 aligns across 9 bases. The junction had 3 bases not matched to a gene; V was cut back by 8 bases and J by 5 bases. This CDR3 region has 13 residues. The germline V gene encodes CDR1 MNHEY and CDR2 SVGAGI. The CDR3 nucleotides are TGTGCCAGCGGGACAGGGAAGACCGGGGAGCTGTTTTTT. This codes for CASGTGKTGELFF.

V gene TRBV27 combines with J gene TRBJ1-5, with D possibly TRBD1 on 6 matching bases. Trimming shortened V by 2 bases and J by 7 bases, and 12 bases separated the two germline ends. This CDR3 comprises 14 residues. CDR1 and CDR2 from the germline V gene are MNHEY and SMNVEV (reference sequence). DNA of the CDR3: TGTGCCAGCAGTTTACAGGGGTCCAACCAGCCCCAGCATTTT. As protein: CASSLQGSNQPQHF.

The V gene is TRBV5-1, the J gene TRBJ2-1, with TRBD2 matching 10 bases. Germline CDR1 SGHRS, CDR2 YFSETQ. The CDR3 sequence is 17 residues long. V gave up 0 bases and J gave up 8 bases; unmatched junction bases: 11. DNA for the CDR3: TGCGCCAGCAGCTTGGCCCCTGAGCGGGGGGGCCTCGATGAGCAGTTCTTC. This gives the protein CASSLAPERGGLDEQFF.

V is TRBV28 and J is TRBJ1-4, with D unclear. V was shortened by 7 bases and J by 4 bases, with 10 bases between the two germline ends. CDR3 size: 13 residues. Germline CDR1 and CDR2: MDHEN and SYDVKM. Written as DNA, the CDR3 is TGTGCCAGCATCGGAGGGTATAATGAAAAACTGTTTTTT. Its translation: CASIGGYNEKLFF.

Concerning this clone: The sample holds other DNA sequences that translate to the same CDR3. This chain links TRBV5-1 with TRBJ2-3, with 9 bases aligning to TRBD2. This CDR3 spans 16 amino acids. With 0 bases clipped from V and 4 bases from J, the junction kept 6 bases outside the gene matches. Germline assignment: CDR1 SGHRS and CDR2 YFSETQ. CDR3 DNA: TGCGCCAGCAGCTTGGAGGGGCGGGGGGGCGCAGATACGCAGTATTTT. It yields the protein CASSLEGRGGADTQYF.

This clone was recorded only once. The chain carries TRBV2 and TRBJ1-6; 9 bases map to TRBD1. In germline, CDR1 is SNHLY, CDR2 FYNNEI. This CDR3 region has 16 residues. V was clipped by 5 bases and J by 5 bases; unmatched bases: 7. In DNA form, the CDR3 reads TGTGCCAGCAGTCAGCACGGGACAGGGAATAATTCACCCCTCCACTTT. As protein: CASSQHGTGNNSPLHF.

V gene TRBV15 combines with J gene TRBJ1-3; 7 bases line up with TRBD1. After removal of 8 bases from V and 0 bases from J, the junction contained 16 bases not matched to a gene. The length of the CDR3 is 18 residues. Germline V lookup: CDR1 LNHNV, CDR2 YYDKDF (reference sequence). CDR3 region: CATSSGGRILYSGNTIYF. CDR3 DNA: TGTGCCACCTCCTCAGGGGGACGGATTTTATACTCTGGAAACACCATATATTTT.

The chain combines TRBV12-2 with TRBJ1-4; the table calls TRBD1, which could not be checked here. TRBV12-2 is a known pseudogene. This CDR3 region has 15 residues. The CDR3 sequence is CASRPRTGDNEKLFF. The CDR3, as DNA: TGTGCAAGTCGTCCACGGACAGGGGATAATGAAAAACTGTTTTTT.

This clone was seen more than once but under ten times. The rearrangement links TRBV5-6 to TRBJ2-2; 12 bases are shared with TRBD2. The CDR3 runs 18 residues. Germline CDR1 reads SGHDT; CDR2 reads YYEEEE. The V and J ends lost 0 bases and 0 bases, in that order; junction bases with no gene match: 3. This CDR3 reads CASSLGLAGASNTGELFF. CDR3 sequence (DNA): TGTGCCAGCAGCTTGGGACTAGCGGGGGCTTCGAACACCGGGGAGCTGTTTTTT.

The gene calls are TRBV7-9 and TRBJ1-1; 8 bases line up with TRBD1. After removal of 3 bases from V and 5 bases from J, the junction contained 2 bases not matched to a gene. This CDR3 has 13 residues. Per germline, CDR1 SEHNR and CDR2 FQNEAQ (reference sequence). Here the CDR3 reads CASSFWTGTEAFF. The DNA of the CDR3 is TGTGCCAGCAGCTTCTGGACAGGGACTGAAGCTTTCTTT.

The rearrangement uses TRBV18 and TRBJ1-1; 9 nucleotides line up with TRBD1. The CDR3 totals 19 residues. CDR1 is KGHSH, CDR2 LQKENI, per germline. V trimming: 4 bases; J trimming: 1 base; junction bases outside the gene matches: 16. CDR3 nucleotides: TGTGCCAGCTCACTGAAAGGGACAGGGATGAGATATGGGAACACTGAAGCTTTCTTT. It specifies CASSLKGTGMRYGNTEAFF.

The chain couples TRBV28 to TRBJ1-1; 9 nucleotides match TRBD1. The CDR3 is made up of 14 amino acids. V lost 6 bases and J lost 6; bases outside the gene matches: 8. Germline CDR1 MDHEN, CDR2 SYDVKM. CDR3 protein: CASRVDRGYSEAFF. The DNA for the CDR3 is TGTGCCAGCAGGGTCGACAGGGGGTATTCTGAAGCTTTCTTT.

The chain links TRBV3-1 (or the pseudogene TRBV3-2) to TRBJ1-3, with TRBD1 matching 8 bases. The CDR3 consists of 15 residues. The ends lost 1 base at V and 4 bases at J; junction bases unmatched: 3. The V gene's germline CDR1 is LGHDT and CDR2 YNNKEL (reference sequence). CDR3 in DNA: TGTGCCAGCAGCCAAGCTGACAGGGGAGGAAACACCATATATTTT. As protein: CASSQADRGGNTIYF.

V and J are TRBV6-6 and TRBJ2-3, with 7 bases fitting TRBD2. Germline V CDR1 and CDR2: MNHNY, SVGAGI (reference sequence). The CDR3 spans 14 residues. Trimming cost V 6 bases and J 2 bases; bases outside gene matches: 5. This CDR3 reads CASRAGTITDTQYF. Here the CDR3 DNA reads TGTGCCAGCAGGGCCGGGACTATCACAGATACGCAGTATTTT.

The rearrangement joins TRBV2 to TRBJ1-5, with D uncertain. The V end was cut by 6 bases, the J end by 8 bases, with 11 bases between. The germline gives CDR1 SNHLY, CDR2 FYNNEI. This CDR3 has 12 amino acids. CDR3 DNA sequence: TGTGCCAGCAGAGACCGCCTTGAGCCCCAGCATTTT. Protein: CASRDRLEPQHF.

This clone was picked up one time. The chain combines TRBV9 with TRBJ2-2; 9 nucleotides agree with TRBD2. Germline V lookup: CDR1 SGDLS, CDR2 YYNGEE. Trimming took 3 bases from V and 7 from J; bases not matched to a gene: 7. This CDR3 has 15 amino acids. The CDR3, as DNA: TGTGCCAGCAGCGCGGGGACTAGCTCTGTCGGGGAGCTGTTTTTT. Protein: CASSAGTSSVGELFF.

This clone was observed once. V gene TRBV24-1 combines with J gene TRBJ1-1; D possibly corresponds to TRBD1 (5 bases). Germline-derived CDR1 and CDR2 are KGHDR and SFDVKD. The CDR3 consists of 16 residues. The V and J ends lost 1 base and 1 base respectively, with 12 bases between them. The CDR3 region has the DNA TGTGCCACCAGTGATTTCGGGGCGGACCGGAACACTGAAGCTTTCTTT. Encoded protein: CATSDFGADRNTEAFF.

V usage is TRBV7-9 and J usage is TRBJ1-1; no reliable D call. Between the trimmed V and J ends, which lost 5 bases and 0 bases, there was a span of 16 bases. Germline values: CDR1 SEHNR, CDR2 FQNEAQ (reference sequence). The CDR3 loop spans 16 amino acids. The CDR3 is CASSQGGVSMNTEAFF. The CDR3 DNA sequence: TGTGCCAGCAGCCAAGGTGGGGTCTCAATGAACACTGAAGCTTTCTTT.